The text below deals with one TCR beta chain. Antigen unknown. The source of the sample is a study of cytotoxic CD8 clonotypes in ibrutinib-treated CLL. Study context: There were, on average, around 250,000 productive templates and tens of thousands of productive rearrangements per sample.

Only in-frame clones appear in the TCRdb table, and some are missing; sequencing was by immunoSEQ multiplex PCR. The sample lists approximately 190,000 clones; 60% to 80% were seen once. With V trimmed by 3 bases and J by 8 bases, 7 bases remained unmatched. Germline V gives CDR1 MGHRA, CDR2 YSYEKL. This CDR3 contains 14 residues. Study-wide results and limits: On treatment, the uncommon public clonotypes contracted or remained stable.

The starting material was PBMCs, obtained after 12 months of ibrutinib treatment. This receptor was obtained from a human donor with chronic lymphocytic leukemia. The chain carries TRBV4-1 and TRBJ1-1; TRBD1 matches 9 bases. Here the CDR3 reads CASSQDGTGSEAFF. CDR3 in DNA: TGCGCCAGCAGCCAGGACGGGACAGGGTCGGAAGCTTTCTTT.